This passage covers 19 T cell receptor beta chains from one sample sequenced in a study of Graves' ophthalmopathy and Graves' hyperthyroidism. RNA transcripts yielded amplified TCR beta CDR3 regions. Investigators did first-round RT-PCR with HTBI primers, then second-round multiplex PCR. From the multiplex PCR reads, TCRdb called clonotypes with MiXCR, one entry per CDR3 protein. The sample has nearly 400,000 distinct CDR3 sequences; around 17% are singletons. Source material: peripheral blood. The receptor source for this set is a woman between 18 and 29 years old with Graves' ophthalmopathy.

The sample holds many counts of this clonotype. The CDR3, as DNA: TGCGCCAGCAGCCATGGGACTAGTCTGAACACCGGGGAGCTGTTTTTT. It encodes CASSHGTSLNTGELFF. V is TRBV4-1 and J is TRBJ2-2; TRBD2 aligns across 8 bases. V shed 3 bases, J shed 1 base, and the junction held 4 bases outside the gene matches. This CDR3 has 16 residues. The germline gives CDR1 MGHRA, CDR2 YSYEKL.

The gene calls are TRBV12-3 or TRBV12-4 and TRBJ2-7, with 10 bases matching TRBD1. The CDR3 is made up of 16 amino acids. The V gene end was trimmed by 5 bases and the J gene end by 1 base; junction bases not matched to a gene: 8. The CDR3 loop is CASSTLGGQGSYEQYF. The CDR3 region has the DNA TGTGCCAGCAGTACGCTGGGGGGACAGGGGTCCTACGAGCAGTACTTC.

This clonotype was seen many times. The chain links TRBV9 to TRBJ2-7, with 10 positions matching TRBD1. CDR1 and CDR2 (germline): SGDLS, YYNGEE. V was pared by 2 bases and J by 6 bases, with 8 bases of the junction left unmatched. This CDR3 contains 15 residues. CDR3 DNA sequence: TGTGCCAGCAGCGTGGGTTGGGGACAGGGGCCCGAGCAGTACTTC. Residues: CASSVGWGQGPEQYF. Together with reference TRBV9 and TRBJ2-7, the CDR3 gives the full variable domain: DSGVTQTPKHLITATGQRVTLRCSPRSGDLSVYWYQQSLDQGLQFLIQYYNGEERAKGNILERFSAQQFPDLHSELNLSSLELGDSALYFCASSVGWGQGPEQYFGPGTRLTVT.

This clonotype was seen many times. The CDR3 DNA sequence: TGTGCCAGCAGCGGACAGGGGGTAGAAGGCTACACCTTC. Translated, it gives CASSGQGVEGYTF. This chain uses TRBV11-2 with TRBJ1-2, with 10 bases lining up with TRBD1. CDR3 length equals 13 residues. The germline CDR1 and CDR2 sequences are SGHAT and FQNNGV. Trimming at V came to 5 bases and at J to 8 bases, leaving 5 bases not matched to a gene.

The chain links TRBV12-3 or TRBV12-4 to TRBJ1-1; no reliable D call. Deletions cut 2 bases from V and 9 bases from J, with 10 bases between. The CDR3 extends over 12 amino acids. As DNA, the CDR3 is TGTGCCAGCAGTTTATTATCTGCCCAAGCTTTCTTT. It encodes CASSLLSAQAFF.

The table lists this clonotype with many counts. Just one base apart from a much larger clone, this may be a read error. The J gene is TRBJ1-1, the V gene TRBV12-3 or TRBV12-4; 7 bases fit TRBD1. The CDR3 length is 13 residues. The ends lost 8 bases at V and 6 bases at J; junction bases unmatched: 9. The CDR3 region has the DNA TGTGCCAGCCTTCGGGACAGCCAGCCTGAAGCTTTCTTT. Encoded protein: CASLRDSQPEAFF.

The rearrangement uses TRBV3-1 and TRBJ1-5; no firm D call. The ends were cut back, 4 bases at V and 3 bases at J, with 10 bases in the middle. Germline CDR1 and CDR2: LGHDT and YNNKEL (reference sequence). The length of the CDR3 is 14 residues. The CDR3, as DNA: TGTGCCAGCAGCCTGGCGGCCGACAATCAGCCCCAGCATTTT. This encodes CASSLAADNQPQHF.

This clonotype was seen at least ten times. The chain is built from TRBV20-1 and TRBJ2-5; D may be TRBD1 (6 bases). The ends were cut back, 6 bases at V and 4 bases at J, with 12 bases in the middle. Germline V gives CDR1 DFQATT, CDR2 SNEGSKA (reference sequence). This CDR3 contains 12 residues. CDR3 coding DNA: TGCAGTGCGGGGGTAGGGGGAGAGACCCAGTACTTC. Translated: CSAGVGGETQYF.

This clonotype was observed many times. J is TRBJ2-2 and V is TRBV20-1; D call uncertain. V lost 3 bases and J 2 bases, leaving 19 bases between the germline ends. The length of the CDR3 is 17 residues. Germline lookup yields CDR1 DFQATT and CDR2 SNEGSKA (reference sequence). CDR3 protein: CSASSLLGRINTGELFF. The CDR3 DNA reads as TGCAGTGCTAGCTCCCTGCTAGGGCGTATAAACACCGGGGAGCTGTTTTTT.

This clonotype has a count of ten or more. An end of the junction differs from the germline gene, which may be a read error. This chain uses TRBV11-2 with TRBJ1-3, with 7 positions matching TRBD1. Germline V CDR1 and CDR2: SGHAT, FQNNGV. The CDR3 totals 18 residues. This CDR3 reads CASSFGQAGAGSGNTTYF. As DNA, the CDR3 is TGTGCCAGCAGCTTCGGACAGGCGGGCGCCGGCTCTGGAAACACCACATATTTT.

This clonotype appeared many times. The V call is TRBV4-2, the J call TRBJ1-1, with a possible D match to TRBD1 (6 bases). The CDR3 is made up of 16 amino acids. Between the trimmed V and J ends, which lost 1 base and 1 base, there was a span of 13 bases. Germline assignment: CDR1 LGHNA and CDR2 YNFKEQ. The DNA of the CDR3 is TGTGCCAGCAGCCAAGCCTGGGGGCAGAAGAACACTGAAGCTTTCTTT. Residues: CASSQAWGQKNTEAFF.

The chain carries TRBV28 and TRBJ2-7; 7 bases map to TRBD2. The CDR3 has 13 residues. Germline CDR1 and CDR2: MDHEN and SYDVKM. The V segment lost 6 bases and the J segment 7 bases; nucleotides outside the gene matches: 9. Here the CDR3 DNA reads TGTGCCAGCAGCAGATCGAGCGGGATTGAGCAGTACTTC. Protein product: CASSRSSGIEQYF. Together with reference TRBV28 and TRBJ2-7, the CDR3 gives the full variable domain: DVKVTQSSRYLVKRTGEKVFLECVQDMDHENMFWYRQDPGLGLRLIYFSYDVKMKEKGDIPEGYSVSREKKERFSLILESASTNQTSMYLCASSRSSGIEQYFGPGTRLTVT.

This clonotype came up many times. The CDR3 nucleotides read TGTGCCAGCAGTCCTCCCGGAGGCTTCCTGGCCTACGAGCAGTACTTC. Its translation is CASSPPGGFLAYEQYF. V and J are TRBV6-1 and TRBJ2-7; possibly TRBD2 for D (5 bases). The CDR3 length is 16 residues. The V and J ends lost 5 bases and 2 bases respectively, with 19 bases between them. The V gene's germline CDR1 is MNHNS and CDR2 SASEGT.

This clonotype was observed at least ten times. The chain is built from TRBV9 and TRBJ2-7, with D maybe TRBD2 (6 bases). Trimming took off 2 bases at V and 0 bases at J, with 12 bases between the two ends. This CDR3 is built from 15 residues. Germline V gene sequence: CDR1 SGDLS, CDR2 YYNGEE. This CDR3 reads CASSVGRGFSYEQYF. The CDR3 DNA reads as TGTGCCAGCAGCGTTGGACGGGGGTTCTCCTACGAGCAGTACTTC.

This chain links TRBV6-2 or TRBV6-3 with TRBJ1-1; 8 nucleotides line up with TRBD1. The CDR3 consists of 15 residues. The germline V gene encodes CDR1 MNHEY and CDR2 SVGEGT. Unmatched junction bases numbered 8, after V lost 3 bases and J lost 5 bases. The CDR3 nucleotides are TGTGCCAGCAGTTATGAGGGACAGGTAGGGACTGAAGCTTTCTTT. Residues: CASSYEGQVGTEAFF.

This clonotype was counted at least ten times. The V gene is TRBV30, the J gene TRBJ2-5; D not resolved. The CDR3 contains 12 residues. V was clipped by 2 bases and J by 4 bases, with 8 bases between them. Germline CDR1 GTSNPN, CDR2 SVGIG (reference sequence). The CDR3 loop reads CAWSRDGETQYF. The CDR3 coding sequence is TGTGCCTGGAGTAGGGATGGAGAGACCCAGTACTTC.

The chain has TRBV27 and TRBJ2-5; weak D call: TRBD2 (5 bases). CDR3 length: 15 residues. V dropped 5 bases and J dropped 6 bases, with 19 bases sitting between them. Germline V CDR1 and CDR2: MNHEY, SMNVEV (reference sequence). CDR3 in amino acids: CASSPSPDWGKTQYF. CDR3 sequence (DNA): TGTGCCAGCAGTCCGTCCCCGGACTGGGGAAAGACCCAGTACTTC.

The V and J genes are TRBV3-1 and TRBJ2-7, with 7 bases fitting TRBD2. Trimming took 1 base from V and 5 from J; bases not matched to a gene: 5. The CDR3 runs 14 residues. CDR1 and CDR2 from the germline V gene are LGHDT and YNNKEL (reference sequence). The CDR3 protein is CASSQASGTHEQYF. CDR3 DNA: TGTGCCAGCAGCCAAGCAAGCGGGACGCACGAGCAGTACTTC.

This clonotype has at least ten counts. The V and J genes are TRBV12-3 or TRBV12-4 and TRBJ2-5; tentatively, D is TRBD1 (6 bases). The CDR3 totals 13 residues. With 6 bases removed from V and 9 bases from J, the gap between germline ends came to 17 bases. CDR3 region: CASSLQGTSAQYF. The CDR3 DNA reads as TGTGCCAGCAGCCTACAGGGAACGTCGGCCCAGTACTTC.